Listed below are T cell receptor beta chains from one sample, sequenced in a study of early T cells in non-severe SARS-CoV-2 infection. TCRdb called the 5' RACE reads again in MiXCR, with one record for every CDR3 protein. The repertoire has more than 90,000 distinct CDR3 sequences, approximately 11% of them found once; the top ten carry around 4.7%. Material for sequencing was whole blood. The receptors were gathered from an adult who was a healthcare worker with PCR-confirmed SARS-CoV-2 infection or an uninfected control (not recorded which). CDR3s include the opening cysteine and the closing phenylalanine or tryptophan. D genes are given only for firm matches. Part of the rows lack a size; the others show once, few, many or a class for expanded clones.

V	D	size	J	DNA	CDR3
TRBV14	-	few	TRBJ2-5	TGTGCCAGCAGCCGGTGGCTCAGGCCCCTGCAAGAGACCCAGTACTTC	CASSRWLRPLQETQYF
TRBV6-6	TRBD1	-	TRBJ2-2	TGTGCCAGCAGTATGAGGACAGGGTCGACCGGGGAGCTGTTTTTT	CASSMRTGSTGELFF
TRBV2	TRBD2	few	TRBJ2-2	TGTGCCAGCTCATCTAGCGGGAGGCCCGGGGAGCTGTTTTTT	CASSSSGRPGELFF
TRBV4-2	-	many	TRBJ1-3	TGTGCCAGCAGCCAAGATCTTGAAGGGTTTGGAAACACCATATATTTT	CASSQDLEGFGNTIYF
TRBV29-1	TRBD1	many	TRBJ2-1	TGCAGCGTCGGGATGAATGACAGGGGGCTAGGGAATGAGCAGTTCTTC	CSVGMNDRGLGNEQFF
TRBV11-3	-	-	TRBJ2-2	TGTGCCAGCAGCGATAGGTGGTCCTCTCCGAACACCGGGGAGCTGTTTTTT	CASSDRWSSPNTGELFF
TRBV9	-	few	TRBJ1-3	TGTGCCAGCCGGAGGAGTACTGGAAACACCATATATTTT	CASRRSTGNTIYF
TRBV6-5	-	-	TRBJ1-2	TGTGCCAGCAGTTACTCGGGTCCAGAGTATGGCTACACCTTC	CASSYSGPEYGYTF
TRBV5-1	-	-	TRBJ1-2	TGCGCCAGCAGCCCCGTGGGGGCTCCCTGGTGGGGCTACACCTTC	CASSPVGAPWWGYTF
TRBV20-1	-	many	TRBJ1-2	TGCAGTGCTAGAGATGACTTACGGTCGGCGAACTATGGCTACACCTTC	CSARDDLRSANYGYTF
TRBV11-3	TRBD1	-	TRBJ1-1	TGTGCCAGCAGCTACGTACAGGGGATGAACACTGAAGCTTTCTTT	CASSYVQGMNTEAFF
TRBV4-1	TRBD2	many	TRBJ2-2	TGCGCCAGCAGCCAACCTTCTGGGAGGGCCGGTACCGGGGAGCTGTTTTTT	CASSQPSGRAGTGELFF
TRBV10-2	-	-	TRBJ1-5	TGCGCCAGCAGTGAGGGGGCCCAGCCCCAGCATTTT	CASSEGAQPQHF
TRBV3-1	-	many	TRBJ2-7	TGTGCCAGCAGCCTCAGCGGACCTCTGCCGCAGTACTTC	CASSLSGPLPQYF
TRBV4-1	-	few	TRBJ2-4	TGCGCCAGCAGCCAGCTGGGACTAGCCAAAAACATTCAGTACTTC	CASSQLGLAKNIQYF
TRBV20-1	TRBD1	-	TRBJ1-2	TGCAGTGCTAGGCCTCTGGACAGGGATGGCTACACCTTC	CSARPLDRDGYTF
TRBV12-5	-	-	TRBJ2-1	TGTGCTAGTGGTCCTCAGCTAGCCGGGGACAATGAGCAGTTCTTC	CASGPQLAGDNEQFF
TRBV4-1	-	many	TRBJ1-4	TGCGCCAGCAGCCAAGGCTACGTGGGGCCTACAACTAATGAAAAACTGTTTTTT	CASSQGYVGPTTNEKLFF
TRBV6-1	TRBD2	few	TRBJ2-3	TGTGCCAGCAGCCCGTTAATTTTAGCGGGAGGGCTCACAGATACGCAGTATTTT	CASSPLILAGGLTDTQYF
TRBV20-1	-	few	TRBJ2-5	TGCAGTGCTCAGGCTAGAAAAGAGACCCAGTACTTC	CSAQARKETQYF
TRBV6-1	-	few	TRBJ2-1	TGTGCCAGCAGTGAAGGACTGGACAATGAGCAGTTCTTC	CASSEGLDNEQFF
TRBV10-3	-	many	TRBJ1-5	TGTGCCGTCAGTGGCCAGAAAGTTAATCAGCCCCAGCATTTT	CAVSGQKVNQPQHF
TRBV28	-	-	TRBJ1-5	TGTGCCAGCAGTTCCCACGGACAGTCTAATCAGCCCCAGCATTTT	CASSSHGQSNQPQHF
TRBV7-2	TRBD2	few	TRBJ2-2	TGTGCCAGCAGCTTAGAACCGACTAGCCTCACCGGGGAGCTGTTTTTT	CASSLEPTSLTGELFF
TRBV7-9	TRBD1	few	TRBJ2-7	TGTGCCAGCAGCCCGGGGACAGGGAGTGCCTACGAGCAGTACTTC	CASSPGTGSAYEQYF
TRBV5-5	-	many	TRBJ1-2	TGTGCCAGCAGCTTGGAGGTCTCCCCTAGGAACTATGGCTACACCTTC	CASSLEVSPRNYGYTF
TRBV12-3/TRBV12-4	-	few	TRBJ2-2	TGTGCCAGCAGTTTAGCCCCCGAGACCGGGGAGCTGTTTTTT	CASSLAPETGELFF
TRBV2	TRBD2	-	TRBJ2-1	TGTGCCAGCAGTCCCGGGACTAGCGGGGGCCGCTCCTACAATGAGCAGTTCTTC	CASSPGTSGGRSYNEQFF
TRBV5-1	-	-	TRBJ1-1	TGCGCCAGCAGCTTGCCAGGGGTGAATGAAGCTTTCTTT	CASSLPGVNEAFF
TRBV7-8	TRBD2	few	TRBJ2-7	TGTGCCAGCAGCCCCGAGGGACTAGCGTACCCTCGGGACGAGCAGTACTTC	CASSPEGLAYPRDEQYF
TRBV20-1	-	many	TRBJ2-1	TGCAGTGCTAGGGCACCGACGGCCCTAAGCTCCTACAATGAGCAGTTCTTC	CSARAPTALSSYNEQFF
TRBV3-1	TRBD1	few	TRBJ2-6	TGTGCCAGCAGCCTAGGACAGGGATACTCTGGGGCCAACGTCCTGACTTTC	CASSLGQGYSGANVLTF
TRBV7-2	-	-	TRBJ1-5	TGTGCCAGCAGCTTAGTGGCAGATCAGCCCCAGCATTTT	CASSLVADQPQHF
TRBV20-1	TRBD1	many	TRBJ2-1	TGCAGTGTCACAGGGGGCGACTACAATGAGCAGTTCTTC	CSVTGGDYNEQFF
TRBV19	-	many	TRBJ2-6	TGTGCCAGTAGCCATGGTTATTACAGGGCCAACGTCCTGACTTTC	CASSHGYYRANVLTF
TRBV5-8	-	few	TRBJ1-1	TGTGCCAGCAGCCCACCAGGGACAATTAAGAGGTTGAACACTGAAGCTTTCTTT	CASSPPGTIKRLNTEAFF
TRBV28	-	few	TRBJ2-7	TGTGCCAGCAGTCCGCCGCTAGCCTACGAGCAGTACTTC	CASSPPLAYEQYF
TRBV7-2	TRBD2	-	TRBJ2-3	TGTGCCAGCAGCTCTCTAGCGGGGGGGAGCACAGATACGCAGTATTTT	CASSSLAGGSTDTQYF